What follows are 2 T cell receptor beta chains derived from one specimen sequenced in a study of early T cells in non-severe SARS-CoV-2 infection. TCRdb ran MiXCR on the 5' RACE reads and lists one entry per CDR3 protein. The repertoire holds some 62,000 distinct CDR3 sequences, with 7.5% to 10% as singletons. Material for sequencing was whole blood. The receptors stem from an adult who was a healthcare worker with PCR-confirmed SARS-CoV-2 infection or an uninfected control (not recorded which).

This clonotype has a handful of counts. V gene TRBV27 combines with J gene TRBJ1-6; tentatively, D is TRBD1 (6 bases). This CDR3 comprises 14 residues. Trimming cost V 3 bases and J 9 bases, with 12 bases left between them. Per the germline V gene, CDR1 is MNHEY and CDR2 is SMNVEV (reference sequence). This CDR3 reads CASSLRGASSPLHF. The CDR3 DNA is TGTGCCAGCAGTTTGAGGGGGGCAAGTTCACCCCTCCACTTT.

The table lists this clonotype with a few counts. The chain combines TRBV6-6 with TRBJ1-4; D gene uncertain. CDR3 length: 14 amino acids. The V and J ends lost 2 bases and 5 bases respectively, with 9 bases between them. Germline V gene sequence: CDR1 MNHNY, CDR2 SVGAGI (reference sequence). The CDR3 loop is CASSYNSVNEKLFF. The CDR3 bases are TGTGCCAGCAGTTACAATTCGGTAAATGAAAAACTGTTTTTT.